The rows below give T cell receptor beta chains drawn from one sample of a study of blood T cells in healthy people across ages. MiXCR was run by TCRdb on the 5' RACE reads, yielding one entry per CDR3 protein. The data contain 850,000 to 1,100,000 distinct CDR3 sequences, under 40% of them singletons. The sequencing input was blood. Every receptor here comes from a man between 18 and 29 years old in good health. The CDR3 runs from the conserved cysteine through the conserved F or W. Fields, in order: V gene, clone size, D gene, J gene, CDR3 protein, CDR3 DNA. D genes are given only for firm matches. Size is stated for part of the rows, as once, few or many counts, or as a class when the clone is expanded.

v_call: TRBV4-3; clone_size: NA; d_call: NA; j_call: TRBJ2-1; cdr3_aa: CVSSQDGTDSNNEQFF; cdr3_nt: TGCGTCAGCAGCCAAGACGGGACGGATTCTAACAATGAGCAGTTCTTC
v_call: TRBV6-1; clone_size: few; d_call: NA; j_call: TRBJ1-2; cdr3_aa: CASGGSYGYTF; cdr3_nt: TGTGCCAGCGGAGGGAGTTATGGCTACACCTTC
v_call: TRBV25-1; clone_size: few; d_call: NA; j_call: TRBJ2-5; cdr3_aa: CASSEWDSAETQYF; cdr3_nt: TGTGCCAGCAGTGAGTGGGACTCTGCAGAGACCCAGTACTTC
v_call: TRBV7-9; clone_size: NA; d_call: NA; j_call: TRBJ2-3; cdr3_aa: CASSFPIRDTVQNTDTQYF; cdr3_nt: TGTGCCAGCAGCTTCCCCATCCGGGACACTGTTCAGAACACAGATACGCAGTATTTT
v_call: TRBV12-3/TRBV12-4; clone_size: NA; d_call: NA; j_call: TRBJ1-2; cdr3_aa: CASSTSNGYTF; cdr3_nt: TGTGCCAGCAGTACCTCTAATGGCTACACCTTT
v_call: TRBV20-1; clone_size: NA; d_call: NA; j_call: TRBJ1-5; cdr3_aa: CSALQRGNQPQHF; cdr3_nt: TGCAGTGCCCTTCAGCGAGGCAATCAGCCCCAGCATTTT
v_call: TRBV14; clone_size: NA; d_call: NA; j_call: TRBJ1-4; cdr3_aa: CASSGDFSANEKLFF; cdr3_nt: TGTGCCAGCAGCGGAGACTTTTCGGCTAATGAAAAACTGTTTTTT
v_call: TRBV10-3; clone_size: NA; d_call: NA; j_call: TRBJ2-7; cdr3_aa: CAISESAEGYEQYF; cdr3_nt: TGTGCCATCAGTGAGTCAGCAGAGGGCTACGAGCAGTACTTC
v_call: TRBV20-1; clone_size: few; d_call: TRBD1; j_call: TRBJ2-3; cdr3_aa: CSALGTGATDTQYF; cdr3_nt: TGCAGTGCTCTCGGGACAGGGGCTACAGATACGCAGTATTTT
v_call: TRBV5-1; clone_size: NA; d_call: TRBD1; j_call: TRBJ2-5; cdr3_aa: CASSLDREWETQYF; cdr3_nt: TGCGCCAGCAGCCTGGACAGGGAATGGGAGACCCAGTACTTC
v_call: TRBV27; clone_size: many; d_call: NA; j_call: TRBJ2-3; cdr3_aa: CASSTRDTQYF; cdr3_nt: TGTGCCAGCAGTACCCGAGATACGCAGTATTTT
v_call: TRBV6-2/TRBV6-3; clone_size: NA; d_call: NA; j_call: TRBJ2-1; cdr3_aa: CASRARLFNYNEQFF; cdr3_nt: TGTGCCAGCAGAGCCCGACTCTTCAACTACAATGAGCAGTTCTTC
v_call: TRBV6-2/TRBV6-3; clone_size: NA; d_call: TRBD1; j_call: TRBJ2-7; cdr3_aa: CASSDRQGSYEQYF; cdr3_nt: TGTGCCAGCAGTGACCGACAGGGTTCTTACGAGCAGTACTTC
v_call: TRBV29-1; clone_size: NA; d_call: NA; j_call: TRBJ1-1; cdr3_aa: CSATNGATEAFF; cdr3_nt: TGCAGCGCTACGAATGGAGCCACTGAAGCTTTCTTT
v_call: TRBV27; clone_size: NA; d_call: NA; j_call: TRBJ1-5; cdr3_aa: CASSLFGLGNQPQHF; cdr3_nt: TGTGCCAGCAGTTTATTCGGCCTGGGGAATCAGCCCCAGCATTTT
v_call: TRBV7-2; clone_size: NA; d_call: TRBD2; j_call: TRBJ2-3; cdr3_aa: CAGSQVGLVDTQYF; cdr3_nt: TGTGCCGGCAGCCAAGTCGGACTAGTAGATACGCAGTATTTT
v_call: TRBV29-1; clone_size: NA; d_call: TRBD1; j_call: TRBJ2-7; cdr3_aa: CSVGGTGDYNEQYF; cdr3_nt: TGCAGCGTTGGAGGGACAGGGGACTACAATGAGCAGTACTTC
v_call: TRBV20-1; clone_size: NA; d_call: NA; j_call: TRBJ2-3; cdr3_aa: CSARVATESIRDTQYF; cdr3_nt: TGCAGTGCTAGAGTAGCGACAGAGAGCATCCGAGATACGCAGTATTTT
v_call: TRBV20-1; clone_size: NA; d_call: TRBD1; j_call: TRBJ1-4; cdr3_aa: CSASKEYRGNEKLFF; cdr3_nt: TGCAGTGCTAGTAAGGAATACAGGGGGAATGAAAAACTGTTTTTT
v_call: TRBV4-1; clone_size: few; d_call: NA; j_call: TRBJ1-4; cdr3_aa: CASSQKDRSIEEKLFF; cdr3_nt: TGCGCCAGCAGCCAAAAGGACAGATCCATAGAGGAAAAACTGTTTTTT
v_call: TRBV6-6; clone_size: NA; d_call: TRBD1; j_call: TRBJ1-5; cdr3_aa: CASRDRGSSNQPQHF; cdr3_nt: TGTGCCAGCAGGGACAGGGGTAGTAGCAATCAGCCCCAGCATTTT
v_call: TRBV12-3/TRBV12-4; clone_size: many; d_call: NA; j_call: TRBJ1-2; cdr3_aa: CASSFASQGGYTF; cdr3_nt: TGTGCCAGCAGTTTTGCCAGCCAGGGTGGCTACACCTTC
v_call: TRBV3-1; clone_size: few; d_call: NA; j_call: TRBJ2-1; cdr3_aa: CASSQDRHTNEQFF; cdr3_nt: TGTGCCAGCAGCCAAGATCGACACACCAATGAGCAGTTCTTC
v_call: TRBV6-5; clone_size: NA; d_call: NA; j_call: TRBJ1-6; cdr3_aa: CASSGPRDDFNSPLHF; cdr3_nt: TGTGCCAGCAGCGGCCCAAGGGACGACTTTAATTCACCCCTCCACTTT
v_call: TRBV19; clone_size: NA; d_call: NA; j_call: TRBJ1-1; cdr3_aa: CASTDILGSWTEAFF; cdr3_nt: TGTGCCAGTACCGATATCCTGGGGAGTTGGACTGAAGCTTTCTTT
v_call: TRBV12-3/TRBV12-4; clone_size: few; d_call: NA; j_call: TRBJ1-1; cdr3_aa: CASSFQGPVNTEAFF; cdr3_nt: TGTGCCAGCAGTTTTCAGGGACCGGTGAACACTGAAGCTTTCTTT
v_call: TRBV9; clone_size: NA; d_call: NA; j_call: TRBJ1-2; cdr3_aa: CASSIAANYGYTF; cdr3_nt: TGTGCCAGCAGCATAGCAGCTAACTATGGCTACACCTTC
v_call: TRBV4-3; clone_size: NA; d_call: NA; j_call: TRBJ1-2; cdr3_aa: CASSQDLVPGPYGYTF; cdr3_nt: TGCGCCAGCAGCCAAGATCTCGTACCCGGGCCCTATGGCTACACCTTC
v_call: TRBV12-3/TRBV12-4; clone_size: NA; d_call: NA; j_call: TRBJ2-2; cdr3_aa: CASRPSGAAGELFF; cdr3_nt: TGTGCCAGCAGACCCTCGGGGGCTGCAGGGGAGCTGTTTTTT
v_call: TRBV12-3/TRBV12-4; clone_size: NA; d_call: NA; j_call: TRBJ1-2; cdr3_aa: CASSLEAGTYGYTF; cdr3_nt: TGTGCCAGCAGTTTAGAGGCAGGAACCTATGGCTACACCTTC
v_call: TRBV20-1; clone_size: few; d_call: NA; j_call: TRBJ2-7; cdr3_aa: CSARFRDPYEQYF; cdr3_nt: TGCAGTGCTAGATTTAGGGACCCCTACGAGCAGTACTTC
v_call: TRBV5-1; clone_size: NA; d_call: NA; j_call: TRBJ1-1; cdr3_aa: CASTRGVNTEAFF; cdr3_nt: TGCGCCAGCACTCGTGGTGTTAACACTGAAGCTTTCTTT
v_call: TRBV6-5; clone_size: few; d_call: NA; j_call: TRBJ2-4; cdr3_aa: CASSYSSLGNIQYF; cdr3_nt: TGTGCCAGCAGTTACTCGTCCCTGGGGAACATTCAGTACTTC
v_call: TRBV7-9; clone_size: few; d_call: TRBD1; j_call: TRBJ1-2; cdr3_aa: CASSLSSGQEYGYTF; cdr3_nt: TGTGCCAGCAGCTTAAGTTCGGGACAGGAGTATGGCTACACCTTC
v_call: TRBV10-3; clone_size: few; d_call: TRBD2; j_call: TRBJ2-3; cdr3_aa: CAISVTLAGGTDTQYF; cdr3_nt: TGTGCCATCAGTGTGACCCTAGCGGGGGGGACAGATACGCAGTATTTT
v_call: TRBV28; clone_size: NA; d_call: TRBD1; j_call: TRBJ1-4; cdr3_aa: CASSSGGFGEKLFF; cdr3_nt: TGTGCCAGCAGTTCAGGGGGTTTTGGGGAAAAACTGTTTTTT
v_call: TRBV27; clone_size: NA; d_call: NA; j_call: TRBJ1-4; cdr3_aa: CASSREDSNEKLFF; cdr3_nt: TGTGCCAGCTCGAGGGAGGACTCTAATGAAAAACTGTTTTTT
v_call: TRBV28; clone_size: NA; d_call: NA; j_call: TRBJ1-1; cdr3_aa: CATGPAAEAFF; cdr3_nt: TGTGCCACAGGGCCAGCCGCTGAAGCTTTCTTT
v_call: TRBV28; clone_size: NA; d_call: NA; j_call: TRBJ1-1; cdr3_aa: CASSSPGDPKGTEAFF; cdr3_nt: TGTGCCAGCAGTTCCCCGGGAGACCCTAAGGGCACTGAAGCTTTCTTT
v_call: TRBV5-6; clone_size: NA; d_call: NA; j_call: TRBJ1-4; cdr3_aa: CASSPRRDTIEKLFF; cdr3_nt: TGTGCCAGCAGCCCGCGCCGGGACACCATTGAAAAACTGTTTTTT
v_call: TRBV5-1; clone_size: NA; d_call: TRBD1; j_call: TRBJ1-2; cdr3_aa: CASSADRETYGYTF; cdr3_nt: TGCGCCAGCAGCGCGGACAGGGAAACCTATGGCTACACCTTC
v_call: TRBV20-1; clone_size: few; d_call: NA; j_call: TRBJ1-1; cdr3_aa: CSARRREAFF; cdr3_nt: TGCAGTGCTAGGAGGAGGGAGGCTTTCTTT
v_call: TRBV3-1; clone_size: NA; d_call: TRBD1; j_call: TRBJ2-4; cdr3_aa: CASSQGTGGLQYF; cdr3_nt: TGTGCCAGCAGCCAGGGGACAGGGGGCCTTCAGTACTTC
v_call: TRBV6-4; clone_size: few; d_call: TRBD1; j_call: TRBJ2-1; cdr3_aa: CASSDSVRGLFSSYNEQFF; cdr3_nt: TGTGCCAGCAGTGACTCGGTCAGGGGGCTTTTCAGCTCCTACAATGAGCAGTTCTTC
v_call: TRBV11-2; clone_size: few; d_call: TRBD1; j_call: TRBJ2-2; cdr3_aa: CASSLNPRQGSTGELFF; cdr3_nt: TGTGCCAGCAGCCTGAACCCTCGACAGGGAAGCACCGGGGAGCTGTTTTTT
v_call: TRBV9; clone_size: NA; d_call: TRBD1; j_call: TRBJ2-1; cdr3_aa: CASSIGQGASYEQFF; cdr3_nt: TGTGCCAGCAGCATAGGACAGGGGGCCTCCTACGAGCAGTTCTTC
v_call: TRBV12-3/TRBV12-4; clone_size: few; d_call: TRBD1; j_call: TRBJ1-2; cdr3_aa: CASSPVGQAGGYTF; cdr3_nt: TGTGCCAGCAGCCCTGTGGGACAGGCCGGTGGCTACACCTTC
v_call: TRBV12-3/TRBV12-4; clone_size: NA; d_call: NA; j_call: TRBJ2-7; cdr3_aa: CASSFGRYEQYF; cdr3_nt: TGTGCCAGCAGTTTTGGACGTTACGAGCAGTACTTC
v_call: TRBV12-3/TRBV12-4; clone_size: NA; d_call: TRBD1; j_call: TRBJ2-1; cdr3_aa: CACSGDSDNEQFF; cdr3_nt: TGTGCCTGCAGTGGGGACAGCGACAATGAGCAGTTCTTC
v_call: TRBV5-1; clone_size: few; d_call: NA; j_call: TRBJ2-7; cdr3_aa: CASSLELGNYEQYF; cdr3_nt: TGCGCCAGCAGCTTGGAATTGGGCAACTACGAGCAGTACTTC
v_call: TRBV6-6; clone_size: NA; d_call: TRBD1; j_call: TRBJ1-6; cdr3_aa: CASRGQGASPLHF; cdr3_nt: TGTGCCAGCAGGGGACAGGGGGCTTCACCCCTCCACTTT
v_call: TRBV20-1; clone_size: few; d_call: NA; j_call: TRBJ2-1; cdr3_aa: CSARDTTVFSYNEQFF; cdr3_nt: TGCAGTGCTAGAGATACGACAGTATTCTCCTACAATGAGCAGTTCTTC
v_call: TRBV6-5; clone_size: few; d_call: NA; j_call: TRBJ2-1; cdr3_aa: CASRRGTNNEQFF; cdr3_nt: TGTGCCAGCCGGAGGGGAACCAACAATGAGCAGTTCTTC
v_call: TRBV29-1; clone_size: once; d_call: TRBD1; j_call: TRBJ1-1; cdr3_aa: CSYLQGASNTEAFF; cdr3_nt: TGCAGCTATCTTCAGGGGGCCTCGAACACTGAAGCTTTCTTT
v_call: TRBV6-5; clone_size: NA; d_call: NA; j_call: TRBJ2-5; cdr3_aa: CASRKVNEQYF; cdr3_nt: TGTGCCAGCAGAAAAGTGAATGAGCAGTACTTC